This passage covers 6 T cell receptor beta chains from one sample sequenced in a study of T cell repertoires in cytomegalovirus infection. No antigen is known for these receptors. A single record per CDR3 protein comes from TCRdb applying MiXCR to the reads. The repertoire holds just under 500,000 distinct CDR3 sequences, roughly a third seen once, with under 20% in the top ten. Source: cultured PBMCs, taken from culture after CMV antigen stimulation. These receptors all come from a human donor in good health (CMV status not recorded). Some clones in this sample may be carry-over from other donors' samples.

The chain has TRBV5-5 and TRBJ1-4; no reliable D call. Between the trimmed V and J ends, which lost 3 bases and 0 bases, there was a span of 9 bases. CDR3 size: 15 residues. Germline V CDR1 and CDR2: SGHKS, YYEKEE (reference sequence). Here the CDR3 DNA reads TGTGCCAGCAGCTACTCCCCTACAACTAATGAAAAACTGTTTTTT. The encoded protein is CASSYSPTTNEKLFF. Based on the CDR3 plus reference TRBV5-5 and TRBJ1-4, the full variable domain is DAGVTQSPTHLIKTRGQQVTLRCSPISGHKSVSWYQQVLGQGPQFIFQYYEKEERGRGNFPDRFSARQFPNYSSELNVNALLLGDSALYLCASSYSPTTNEKLFFGSGTQLSVL.

The J gene is TRBJ2-5, the V gene TRBV7-3; 11 bases align to TRBD1. CDR1 SGHTA and CDR2 FQGTGA come from the germline V gene. The CDR3 spans 16 residues. The V and J ends lost 4 bases and 5 bases, in that order; junction bases with no gene match: 9. CDR3 nucleotide sequence: TGTGCCAGCAGCTCCTCCGGGACAGGGGGGTGGGAGACCCAGTACTTC. Its translation: CASSSSGTGGWETQYF.

In this sample, this clonotype turned up a few times. The CDR3 region is CSAQTRADTQYF. DNA of the CDR3: TGCAGTGCTCAGACGAGGGCAGATACGCAGTATTTT. The rearrangement links TRBV20-1 to TRBJ2-3, with D possibly being TRBD2 (5 bases). The germline V gene has CDR1 DFQATT and CDR2 SNEGSKA (reference sequence). The CDR3 runs 12 residues. Trimming left V 5 bases short and J 4 bases short, with 10 bases between.

This clonotype was picked up a small number of times. V usage is TRBV18 and J usage is TRBJ1-1; 8 bases align to TRBD1. The CDR3 extends over 17 amino acids. Trimming took 2 bases from V and 1 from J; bases not matched to a gene: 9. Germline V gene lookup returns CDR1 KGHSH and CDR2 LQKENI. The CDR3 nucleotides read TGTGCCAGCTCACCAGGCCCGATGGGACAGGCGAACACTGAAGCTTTCTTT. It is translated as CASSPGPMGQANTEAFF.

This chain uses TRBV7-2 with TRBJ2-1; the match to TRBD2 covers 14 bases. The length of the CDR3 is 14 residues. Germline loops: CDR1 SGHTA, CDR2 FQGNSA. V was pared by 1 base and J by 15 bases, with 5 bases of the junction left unmatched. The CDR3 DNA is TGTGCCAGCAGCTTAGGACTAGCGGGAGGGGTTGGGTTCTTC. It encodes CASSLGLAGGVGFF.

This clonotype was seen just once. V gene TRBV20-1 combines with J gene TRBJ2-1; D unclear. Germline-derived CDR1 and CDR2 are DFQATT and SNEGSKA (reference sequence). The CDR3 consists of 14 residues. Between the trimmed V and J ends, which lost 4 bases and 0 bases, there was a span of 10 bases. The CDR3: CSAIGAVSYNEQFF. The CDR3 region has the DNA TGCAGTGCTATCGGCGCAGTCTCCTACAATGAGCAGTTCTTC.